This record covers a single T cell receptor (beta chain). Assay used: immunoSEQ multiplex PCR; TCRdb lists only in-frame clones, some missing. The profile shows 72,000 or so clones, roughly 80% of them singletons. This record belongs to a study of OX40 agonist ivuxolimab in advanced cancers. V was cut by 4 bases and J by 4 bases, with 7 bases left in between. Germline values: CDR1 SNHLY, CDR2 FYNNEI. The CDR3 extends over 12 amino acids. The sequences come from CD4+ or CD8+ T cells sorted from blood, collected in a trial of the OX40 agonist ivuxolimab. The rearrangement joins TRBV2 to TRBJ1-1; weak D call: TRBD1 (5 bases). The sequence derives from an adult with an advanced solid tumor such as melanoma, head and neck, liver or kidney cancer. CDR3 coding DNA: TGTGCCAGCAGTGGGACATTCACTGAAGCTTTCTTT. Translation: CASSGTFTEAFF.